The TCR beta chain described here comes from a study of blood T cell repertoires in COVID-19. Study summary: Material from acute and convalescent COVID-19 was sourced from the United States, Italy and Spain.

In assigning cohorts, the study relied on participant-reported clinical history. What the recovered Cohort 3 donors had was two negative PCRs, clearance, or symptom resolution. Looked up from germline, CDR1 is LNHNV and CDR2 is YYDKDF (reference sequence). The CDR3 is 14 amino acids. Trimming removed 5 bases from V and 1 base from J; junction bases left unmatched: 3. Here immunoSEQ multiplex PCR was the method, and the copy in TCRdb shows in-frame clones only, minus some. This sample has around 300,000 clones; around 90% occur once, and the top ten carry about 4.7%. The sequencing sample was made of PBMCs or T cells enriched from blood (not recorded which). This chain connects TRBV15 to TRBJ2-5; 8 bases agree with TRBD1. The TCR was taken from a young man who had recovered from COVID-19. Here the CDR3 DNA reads TGTGCCACCAGCGAGACAGGGGTCCAAGAGACCCAGTACTTC. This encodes CATSETGVQETQYF.